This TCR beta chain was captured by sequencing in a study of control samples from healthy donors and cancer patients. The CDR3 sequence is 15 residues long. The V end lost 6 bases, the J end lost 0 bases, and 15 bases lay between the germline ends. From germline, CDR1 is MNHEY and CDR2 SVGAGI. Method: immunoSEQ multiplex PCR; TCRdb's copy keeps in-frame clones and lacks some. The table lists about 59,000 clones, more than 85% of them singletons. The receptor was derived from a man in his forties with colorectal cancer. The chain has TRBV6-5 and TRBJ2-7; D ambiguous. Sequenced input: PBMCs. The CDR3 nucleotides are TGTGCCAGCAGCCAGACCTCCCTCGGCTCCTACGAGCAGTACTTC. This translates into CASSQTSLGSYEQYF.